This T cell receptor beta chain originates from a study of blood T cell repertoires in COVID-19. As for the study in general: Material from acute and convalescent COVID-19 was sourced from the United States, Italy and Spain. The cDNA or gDNA used as material had been derived from T cells, B-cell-depleted T cells, or PBMCs.

CDR1 is DFQATT, CDR2 SNEGSKA, per germline (reference sequence). The CDR3 covers 14 residues. Unmatched junction bases numbered 6, after V lost 3 bases and J lost 3 bases. A single count supports this clone. In the original workflow: Nucleated cell counts were estimated from reference gene primer amplification. The protocol was immunoSEQ multiplex PCR, while the TCRdb copy is restricted to in-frame clones and leaves out a portion. D and trimming were read from the DNA, whereas the V and J calls and clone size are those reported in that table. The table records about 100,000 clones, about 89% of them present only once.

The chain combines TRBV20-1 with TRBJ1-1; 8 nucleotides line up with TRBD1. The clonotype originates from a woman aged 25 to 45 with acute or convalescent COVID-19. Sequencing was performed on peripheral blood. CDR3 in DNA: TGCAGTGCTAGTACCCAGGGGGCGGACACTGAAGCTTTCTTT. Its translation is CSASTQGADTEAFF.